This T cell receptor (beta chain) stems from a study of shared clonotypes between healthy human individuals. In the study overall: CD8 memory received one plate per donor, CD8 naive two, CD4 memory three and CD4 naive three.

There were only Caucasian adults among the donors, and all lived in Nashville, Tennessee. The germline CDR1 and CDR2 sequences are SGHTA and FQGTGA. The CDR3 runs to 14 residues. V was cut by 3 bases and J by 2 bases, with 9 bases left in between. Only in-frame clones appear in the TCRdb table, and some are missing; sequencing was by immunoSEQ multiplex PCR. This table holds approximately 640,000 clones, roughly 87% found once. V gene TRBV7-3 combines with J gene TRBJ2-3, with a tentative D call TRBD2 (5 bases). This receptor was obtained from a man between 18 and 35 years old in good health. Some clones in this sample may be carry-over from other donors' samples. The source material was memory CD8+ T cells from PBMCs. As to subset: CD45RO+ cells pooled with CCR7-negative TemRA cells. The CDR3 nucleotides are TGTGCCAGCAGCTTGGCGGGTCCCACAGATACGCAGTATTTT. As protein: CASSLAGPTDTQYF. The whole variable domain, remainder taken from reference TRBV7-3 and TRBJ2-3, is GAGVSQTPSNKVTEKGKYVELRCDPISGHTALYWYRQSLGQGPEFLIYFQGTGAADDSGLPNDRFFAVRPEGSVSTLKIQRTERGDSAVYLCASSLAGPTDTQYFGPGTRLTVL.